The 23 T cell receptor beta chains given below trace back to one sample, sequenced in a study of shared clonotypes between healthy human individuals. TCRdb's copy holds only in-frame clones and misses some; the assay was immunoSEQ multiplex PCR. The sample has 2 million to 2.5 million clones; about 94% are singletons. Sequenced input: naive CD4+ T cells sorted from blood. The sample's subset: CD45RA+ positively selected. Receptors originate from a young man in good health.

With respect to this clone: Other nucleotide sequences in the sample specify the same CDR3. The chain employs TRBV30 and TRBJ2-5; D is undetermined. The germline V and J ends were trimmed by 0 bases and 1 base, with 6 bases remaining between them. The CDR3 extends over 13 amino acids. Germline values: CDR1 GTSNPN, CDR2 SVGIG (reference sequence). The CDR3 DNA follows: TGTGCCTGGAGTGTACGCAGCCAAGAGACCCAGTACTTC. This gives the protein CAWSVRSQETQYF.

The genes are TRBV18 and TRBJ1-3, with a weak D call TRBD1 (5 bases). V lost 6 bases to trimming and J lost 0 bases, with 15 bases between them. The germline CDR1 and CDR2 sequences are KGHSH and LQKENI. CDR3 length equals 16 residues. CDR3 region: CASSPGRLSSGNTIYF. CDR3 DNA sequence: TGTGCCAGCTCCCCGGGACGTCTGAGCTCTGGAAACACCATATATTTT.

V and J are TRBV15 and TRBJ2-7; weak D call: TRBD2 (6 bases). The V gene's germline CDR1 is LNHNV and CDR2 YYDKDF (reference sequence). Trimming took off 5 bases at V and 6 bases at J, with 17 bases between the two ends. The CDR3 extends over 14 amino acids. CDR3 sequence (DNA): TGTGCCACCAGCGGAGGGGCAGGGTGGCTCGAGCAGTACTTC. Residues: CATSGGAGWLEQYF.

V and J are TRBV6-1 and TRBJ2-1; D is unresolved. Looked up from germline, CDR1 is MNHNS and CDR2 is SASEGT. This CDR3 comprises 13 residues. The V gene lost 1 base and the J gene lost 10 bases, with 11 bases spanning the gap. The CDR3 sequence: CASSEDWLREQFF. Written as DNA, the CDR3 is TGTGCCAGCAGTGAAGATTGGTTAAGGGAGCAGTTCTTC.

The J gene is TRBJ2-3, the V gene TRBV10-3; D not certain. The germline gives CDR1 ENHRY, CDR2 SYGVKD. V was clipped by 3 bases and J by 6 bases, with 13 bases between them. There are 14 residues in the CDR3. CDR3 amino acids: CAISERTLLDTQYF. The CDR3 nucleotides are TGTGCCATCAGTGAAAGAACCCTTTTGGATACGCAGTATTTT.

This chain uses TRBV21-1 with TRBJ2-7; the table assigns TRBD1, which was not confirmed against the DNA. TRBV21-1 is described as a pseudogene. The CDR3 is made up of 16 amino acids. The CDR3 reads CASAPLGVTGEQEQYF. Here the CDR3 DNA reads TGTGCCAGCGCGCCGTTGGGCGTAACAGGGGAACAAGAGCAGTACTTC.

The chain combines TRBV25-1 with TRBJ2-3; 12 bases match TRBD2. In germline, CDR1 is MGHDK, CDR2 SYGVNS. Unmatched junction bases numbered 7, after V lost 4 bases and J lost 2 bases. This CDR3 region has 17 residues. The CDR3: CASSVRGLAGITDTQYF. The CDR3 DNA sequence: TGTGCCAGCAGTGTCCGAGGACTAGCGGGGATCACAGATACGCAGTATTTT.

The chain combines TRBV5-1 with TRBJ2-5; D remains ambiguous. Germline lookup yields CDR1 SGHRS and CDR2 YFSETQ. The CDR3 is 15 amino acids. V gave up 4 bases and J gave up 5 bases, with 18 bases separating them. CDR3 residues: CASSGLHSPAETQYF. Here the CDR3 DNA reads TGCGCCAGCAGCGGCCTTCACTCTCCGGCGGAGACCCAGTACTTC.

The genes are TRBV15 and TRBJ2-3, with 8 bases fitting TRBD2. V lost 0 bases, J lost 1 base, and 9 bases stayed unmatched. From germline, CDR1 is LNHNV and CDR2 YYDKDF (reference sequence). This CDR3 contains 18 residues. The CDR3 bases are TGTGCCACCAGCAGAGATCGGGGGGGGCCCGTCGGCACAGATACGCAGTATTTT. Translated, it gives CATSRDRGGPVGTDTQYF.

CDR3 DNA sequence: TGCAGCGGGGGGGCGGACTATGGCTACACCTTC. Protein sequence: CSGGADYGYTF. This chain connects TRBV29-1 to TRBJ1-2; perhaps TRBD1 as D (6 bases). Germline V gene data show CDR1 as SQVTM and CDR2 as ANQGSEA. The CDR3 loop spans 11 amino acids. V shed 7 bases and J shed 3 bases, with 9 bases lying between them.

The CDR3 reads CASSQETGQSNEKLFF. For the CDR3, the DNA is TGTGCCAGCAGCCAAGAGACGGGACAGTCTAATGAAAAACTGTTTTTT. The gene calls are TRBV4-2 and TRBJ1-4; 7 positions match TRBD1. Trimming took 0 bases from V and 3 from J; bases not matched to a gene: 4. The CDR3 is 16 residues long. CDR1 is LGHNA, CDR2 YNFKEQ, per germline.

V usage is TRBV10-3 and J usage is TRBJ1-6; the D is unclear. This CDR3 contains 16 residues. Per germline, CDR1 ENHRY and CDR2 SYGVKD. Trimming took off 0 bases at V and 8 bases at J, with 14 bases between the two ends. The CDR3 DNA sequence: TGTGCCATCAGTGAGTCGAGGGTGGGAGAGGATTCACCCCTCCACTTT. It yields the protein CAISESRVGEDSPLHF.

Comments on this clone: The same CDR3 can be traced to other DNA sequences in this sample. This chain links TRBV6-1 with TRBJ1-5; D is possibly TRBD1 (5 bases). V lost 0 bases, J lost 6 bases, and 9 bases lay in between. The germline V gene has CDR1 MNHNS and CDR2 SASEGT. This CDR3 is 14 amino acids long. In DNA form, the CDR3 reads TGTGCCAGCAGTGAAGCCGGGGGTGGTCAGCCCCAGCATTTT. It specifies CASSEAGGGQPQHF.

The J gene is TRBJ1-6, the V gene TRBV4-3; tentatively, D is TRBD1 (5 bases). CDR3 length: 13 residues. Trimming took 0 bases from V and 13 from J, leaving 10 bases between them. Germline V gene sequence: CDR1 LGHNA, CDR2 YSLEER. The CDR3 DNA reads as TGCGCCAGCAGCCAAGATGCAGGGTTTCCCCTCCACTTT. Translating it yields CASSQDAGFPLHF.

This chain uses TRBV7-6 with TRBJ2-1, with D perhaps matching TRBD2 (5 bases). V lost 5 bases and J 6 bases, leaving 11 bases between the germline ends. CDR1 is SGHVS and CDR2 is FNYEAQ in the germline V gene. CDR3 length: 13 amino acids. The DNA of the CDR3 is TGTGCCAGCAGCCCGGACTCACTCAATGAGCAGTTCTTC. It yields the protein CASSPDSLNEQFF.

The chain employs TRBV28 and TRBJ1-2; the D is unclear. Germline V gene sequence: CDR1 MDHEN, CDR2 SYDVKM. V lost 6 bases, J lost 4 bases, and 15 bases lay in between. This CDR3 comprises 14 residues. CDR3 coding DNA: TGTGCCAGCAGGTCACAGTACAGCGTCTATGGCTACACCTTC. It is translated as CASRSQYSVYGYTF.

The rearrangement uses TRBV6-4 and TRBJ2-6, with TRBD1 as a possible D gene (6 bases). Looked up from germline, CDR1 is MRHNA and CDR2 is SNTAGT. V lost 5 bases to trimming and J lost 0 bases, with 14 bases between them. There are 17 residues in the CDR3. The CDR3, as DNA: TGTGCCAGCAGTTTAGAGGGCAGGGGCTCTGGGGCCAACGTCCTGACTTTC. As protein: CASSLEGRGSGANVLTF.

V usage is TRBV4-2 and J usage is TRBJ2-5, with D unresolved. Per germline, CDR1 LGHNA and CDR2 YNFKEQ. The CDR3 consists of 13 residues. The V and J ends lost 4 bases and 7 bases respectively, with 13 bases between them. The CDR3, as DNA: TGTGCCAGCAGCCTGCGGACCTCGGCGACCCAGTACTTC. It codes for CASSLRTSATQYF.

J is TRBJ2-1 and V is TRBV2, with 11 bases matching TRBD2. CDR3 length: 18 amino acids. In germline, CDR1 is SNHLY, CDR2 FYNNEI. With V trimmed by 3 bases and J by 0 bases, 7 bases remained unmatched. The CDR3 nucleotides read TGTGCCAGCAGTGACGTAGCGGGAGGGCCTAGCTCCTACAATGAGCAGTTCTTC. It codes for CASSDVAGGPSSYNEQFF.

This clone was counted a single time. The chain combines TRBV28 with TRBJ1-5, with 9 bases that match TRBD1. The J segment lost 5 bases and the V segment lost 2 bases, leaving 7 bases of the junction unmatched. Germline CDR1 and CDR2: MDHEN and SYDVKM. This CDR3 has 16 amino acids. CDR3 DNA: TGTGCCAGCAGTTTAACAGGACAGGGGTGGGATCAGCCCCAGCATTTT. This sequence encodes CASSLTGQGWDQPQHF.

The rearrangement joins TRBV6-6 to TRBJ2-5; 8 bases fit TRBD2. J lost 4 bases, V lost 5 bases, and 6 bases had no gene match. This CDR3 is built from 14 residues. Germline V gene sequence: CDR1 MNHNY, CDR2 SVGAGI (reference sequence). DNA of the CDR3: TGTGCCAGCAGTAATTGGACTAGCCCAGAGACCCAGTACTTC. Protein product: CASSNWTSPETQYF.

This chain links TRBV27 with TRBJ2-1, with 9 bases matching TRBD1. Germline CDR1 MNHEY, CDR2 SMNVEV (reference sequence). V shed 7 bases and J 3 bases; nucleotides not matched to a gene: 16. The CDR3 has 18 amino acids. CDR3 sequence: CASTNFVFRDRVYNEQFF. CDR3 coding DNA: TGTGCCAGCACCAACTTCGTATTCCGGGACAGGGTCTACAATGAGCAGTTCTTC.

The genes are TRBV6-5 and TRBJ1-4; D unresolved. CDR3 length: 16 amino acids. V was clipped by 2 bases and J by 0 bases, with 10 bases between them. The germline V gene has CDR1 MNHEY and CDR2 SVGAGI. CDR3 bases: TGTGCCAGCAGTTACGCCCGGGGAGCAACTAATGAAAAACTGTTTTTT. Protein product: CASSYARGATNEKLFF.